These T cell receptor beta chains were read from a single sample in a study of blood T cell repertoires in COVID-19. Profiled with immunoSEQ multiplex PCR; TCRdb holds only in-frame clones, not every one. The data contain about 210,000 clones, approximately 85% of them singletons. Input material: peripheral blood. These receptors originate from a woman between 65 and 79 years old with COVID-19, enrolled during active disease. Each CDR3 is given with its conserved first and last residue. Fields, in order: D gene, J gene, V gene, clone size, CDR3 protein, CDR3 DNA. The D gene is left open where the match is weak. Some rows mark clone size as missing; the rest say once, few, many or name a class of expanded clone.

. | TRBJ2-2 | TRBV30 | . | CAWESGANTGELFF | TGTGCCTGGGAGAGCGGAGCGAACACCGGGGAGCTGTTTTTT
TRBD1 | TRBJ1-2 | TRBV19 | once | CASSAGQGVYGYTF | TGTGCCAGTAGTGCGGGACAGGGAGTCTATGGCTACACCTTC
TRBD1 | TRBJ1-6 | TRBV7-2 | few | CASSWTGYNSPLHF | TGTGCCAGCAGCTGGACAGGGTATAATTCACCCCTCCACTTT
TRBD1 | TRBJ1-1 | TRBV7-2 | once | CASSFRGPGQGDNTEAFF | TGTGCCAGCAGCTTTAGGGGTCCGGGACAGGGAGACAACACTGAAGCTTTCTTT
TRBD1 | TRBJ1-4 | TRBV6-2/TRBV6-3 | . | CASSQHRGENEKLFF | TGTGCCAGCAGTCAACACAGGGGTGAGAATGAAAAACTGTTTTTT
. | TRBJ1-1 | TRBV11-2 | . | CASRIGQSNTEAFF | TGTGCCAGCAGGATAGGACAGTCGAACACTGAAGCTTTCTTT
TRBD2 | TRBJ2-5 | TRBV3-1/TRBV3-2 | . | CASSRGTSVRQETQYF | TGTGCCAGCAGCCGCGGGACTAGCGTGCGACAAGAGACCCAGTACTTC
TRBD1 | TRBJ1-4 | TRBV20-1 | . | CSASGTGLNEKLFF | TGCAGTGCTAGTGGGACAGGATTGAATGAAAAACTGTTTTTT
. | TRBJ1-3 | TRBV5-5 | . | CASSSTVSGNTIYF | TGTGCCAGCAGCTCGACAGTCTCTGGAAACACCATATATTTT
TRBD1 | TRBJ1-2 | TRBV12-5 | . | CASGLNRDRSSNYGYTF | TGTGCTAGTGGTTTGAACCGGGACAGGAGCTCTAACTATGGCTACACCTTC
. | TRBJ1-3 | TRBV12-5 | . | CASGVQTAGNTIYF | TGTGCTAGTGGTGTCCAGACAGCTGGAAACACCATATATTTT
. | TRBJ1-2 | TRBV5-1 | . | CASSVGVLGGYTF | TGCGCCAGCAGTGTCGGTGTACTAGGCGGCTACACCTTC
. | TRBJ1-2 | TRBV7-9 | . | CASSLTSLKEGYTF | TGTGCCAGCAGCTTAACGAGCCTTAAGGAGGGCTACACCTTC
. | TRBJ1-4 | TRBV14 | few | CASSQGFGVINEKLFF | TGTGCCAGCAGCCAAGGATTCGGAGTGATTAATGAAAAACTGTTTTTT
. | TRBJ2-7 | TRBV3-1/TRBV3-2 | . | CASSQVGSEQYF | TGTGCCAGCAGCCAGGTTGGGAGCGAGCAGTACTTC
TRBD2 | TRBJ2-3 | TRBV4-3 | . | CASSQEAGFSDTQYF | TGCGCCAGCAGCCAAGAAGCGGGGTTTTCAGATACGCAGTATTTT
TRBD1 | TRBJ2-1 | TRBV11-2 | . | CASSLGLGQNNEQFF | TGTGCCAGCAGCTTAGGGTTGGGACAGAACAATGAGCAGTTCTTC